Listed below are T cell receptor beta chains from one sample, sequenced in a study of T cells in localized non-small cell lung cancer. Measured with immunoSEQ multiplex PCR; TCRdb has only the in-frame clones, and not every one. The data contain more than 45,000 clones, approximately 77% of them singletons. The specimen comprised peripheral blood, sampled before any cancer treatment. The receptor source for this set is a man aged 40 to 70 with stage I squamous cell lung carcinoma. Both conserved end residues are part of each CDR3. A D gene is named only where the DNA matches it firmly. The size field is filled for only some rows; it gives once, few, many or a size class.

V	J	size	D	CDR3	DNA
TRBV9	TRBJ2-1	NA	TRBD2	CASSSNPSGGKGDEQFF	TGTGCCAGCAGCTCAAACCCCAGCGGGGGGAAAGGGGATGAGCAGTTCTTC
TRBV5-4	TRBJ2-1	NA	NA	CASSFDLNYNEQFF	TGTGCCAGCAGCTTCGACCTGAACTACAATGAGCAGTTCTTC
TRBV6-4	TRBJ1-6	few	NA	CASSDSTNSPLHF	TGTGCCAGCAGTGACTCGACAAATTCACCCCTCCACTTT
TRBV4-1	TRBJ2-6	NA	TRBD2	CASSSRGGGESGANVLTF	TGCGCCAGCAGCAGTCGCGGGGGAGGGGAATCTGGGGCCAACGTCCTGACTTTC
TRBV11-2	TRBJ2-7	once	NA	CASSPPYEQYF	TGTGCCAGCAGCCCCCCCTACGAGCAGTACTTC
TRBV5-1	TRBJ1-1	NA	TRBD1	CASSLVAGGTEAFF	TGCGCCAGCAGCTTGGTCGCAGGGGGCACTGAAGCTTTCTTT
TRBV5-6	TRBJ1-3	NA	NA	CASSLWDPGNTIYF	TGTGCCAGCAGCTTGTGGGACCCTGGAAACACCATATATTTT
TRBV5-6	TRBJ2-2	NA	NA	CASSLAMGSGELFF	TGTGCCAGCAGCTTGGCCATGGGTTCCGGGGAGCTGTTTTTT
TRBV7-9	TRBJ2-1	NA	NA	CASSLQQGVNNEQFF	TGTGCCAGCAGCTTACAACAGGGTGTCAACAATGAGCAGTTCTTC
TRBV7-6	TRBJ2-7	medium-sized	NA	CASSLGPTGHLLYEQYF	TGTGCCAGCAGCTTAGGCCCAACCGGGCATCTACTATACGAGCAGTACTTC
TRBV7-2	TRBJ1-2	NA	NA	CASSTDSSYGYTF	TGTGCCAGCAGCACGGACAGCAGCTATGGCTACACCTTC
TRBV7-2	TRBJ2-7	few	NA	CASSLAGTSYEQYF	TGTGCCAGCAGCTTAGCCGGGACCTCCTACGAGCAGTACTTC
TRBV6-1	TRBJ1-1	few	NA	CASMGRTEAFF	TGTGCCAGCATGGGGAGGACTGAAGCTTTCTTT
TRBV29-1	TRBJ2-1	NA	TRBD2	CSVLLAGGRGQFF	TGCAGCGTTCTACTAGCGGGGGGTCGGGGACAGTTCTTC
TRBV6-6	TRBJ1-2	NA	TRBD1	CASSPPTGVIGYTF	TGTGCCAGCAGCCCCCCCACAGGGGTGATCGGCTACACCTTC
TRBV7-2	TRBJ2-2	NA	NA	CASSDSHDTGELFF	TGTGCCAGCAGTGACAGCCATGACACCGGGGAGCTGTTTTTT
TRBV7-3	TRBJ2-5	NA	TRBD2	CASSLPGREETQYF	TGTGCCAGCAGCTTACCAGGGAGGGAGGAGACCCAGTACTTC
TRBV18	TRBJ2-1	once	TRBD1	CASSRRGQDNEQFF	TGTGCCAGCTCACGGCGCGGACAGGACAATGAGCAGTTCTTC
TRBV4-2	TRBJ2-5	few	TRBD2	CASSQGSSAGGQETQYF	TGTGCCAGCAGCCAAGGCTCCTCAGCGGGGGGGCAAGAGACCCAGTACTTC
TRBV15	TRBJ2-7	once	NA	CATSREQGSEQYF	TGTGCCACCAGCAGAGAGCAGGGAAGCGAGCAGTACTTC
TRBV6-5	TRBJ2-1	few	NA	CASSYSGGEQFF	TGTGCCAGCAGTTACTCTGGGGGTGAGCAGTTCTTC
TRBV30	TRBJ2-1	NA	TRBD1	CAGGLQGRFNEQFF	TGTGCCGGTGGGTTACAGGGGAGATTCAATGAGCAGTTCTTC
TRBV5-6	TRBJ2-2	NA	TRBD2	CASSLLAGVLNTGELFF	TGTGCCAGCAGCCTTCTAGCGGGGGTACTGAACACCGGGGAGCTGTTTTTT
TRBV6-5	TRBJ2-7	few	NA	CASRTSGYEQYF	TGTGCCAGCAGGACAAGCGGGTACGAGCAGTACTTC
TRBV9	TRBJ2-3	NA	NA	CASSWTQTDTDTQYF	TGTGCCAGCAGCTGGACACAAACTGACACAGATACGCAGTATTTT
TRBV15	TRBJ1-1	NA	NA	CATSRDPGREAFF	TGTGCCACCAGCAGAGATCCGGGTCGAGAAGCTTTCTTT
TRBV6-5	TRBJ1-5	NA	NA	CASSYGGNQPQHF	TGTGCCAGCAGTTACGGGGGGAATCAGCCCCAGCATTTT
TRBV10-3	TRBJ1-2	once	NA	CAAREGSSQYGYTF	TGTGCCGCCAGGGAGGGCTCCTCGCAGTATGGCTACACCTTC
TRBV27	TRBJ2-4	NA	NA	CASSLSPGFERYF	TGTGCCAGCAGTTTATCACCAGGGTTTGAGCGGTACTTC
TRBV4-1	TRBJ1-2	NA	NA	CASSQDQDSRLGYTF	TGCGCCAGCAGCCAAGATCAGGACAGCCGTTTAGGCTACACCTTC
TRBV19	TRBJ1-5	NA	NA	CASSLLAGEPNQPQHF	TGTGCCAGTAGTCTACTTGCAGGGGAACCTAATCAGCCCCAGCATTTT
TRBV5-1	TRBJ2-5	once	NA	CASSSGVQETQYF	TGCGCCAGCAGCTCGGGGGTCCAAGAGACCCAGTACTTC
TRBV5-1	TRBJ2-1	NA	TRBD1	CASSLVTGPGGNEQFF	TGCGCCAGCAGCTTGGTGACGGGGCCAGGGGGCAATGAGCAGTTCTTC
TRBV10-3	TRBJ1-5	NA	NA	CAISESTREPQHF	TGTGCCATCAGTGAGTCGACGAGGGAGCCCCAGCATTTT
TRBV28	TRBJ1-1	NA	NA	CASSLPPKAFF	TGTGCCAGCAGTCTCCCCCCGAAAGCTTTCTTT
TRBV6-1	TRBJ2-7	NA	NA	CASSPTAAYEQYF	TGTGCCAGCAGTCCGACGGCTGCCTACGAGCAGTACTTC
TRBV28	TRBJ2-3	NA	NA	CASSLGGGLTDTQYF	TGTGCCAGCAGTTTAGGCGGGGGCCTCACAGATACGCAGTATTTT
TRBV2	TRBJ1-2	NA	NA	CASSAQGFKGGTF	TGTGCCAGCAGTGCACAGGGTTTCAAAGGGGGGACCTTC
TRBV11-1	TRBJ2-5	NA	TRBD2	CASSLTAPGGGQETQYF	TGTGCCAGCAGCTTAACGGCCCCGGGCGGGGGGCAAGAGACCCAGTACTTC
TRBV7-9	TRBJ2-3	NA	TRBD2	CASSPRGAGGPIDTQYF	TGTGCCAGCAGCCCCCGAGGAGCGGGGGGGCCGATAGATACGCAGTATTTT
TRBV15	TRBJ1-5	few	NA	CATSRDDQPQHF	TGTGCCACCAGCAGAGATGATCAGCCCCAGCATTTT
TRBV9	TRBJ2-2	NA	TRBD2	CASSGPRGSGDTGELFF	TGTGCCAGCAGCGGGCCGAGGGGAAGCGGGGACACCGGGGAGCTGTTTTTT
TRBV5-1	TRBJ1-1	NA	NA	CASSPVVGLSMNTEAFF	TGCGCCAGCAGCCCAGTGGTGGGGCTGAGTATGAACACTGAAGCTTTCTTT
TRBV28	TRBJ2-1	NA	TRBD2	CASSLVAGGNEQFF	TGTGCCAGCAGTTTGGTGGCGGGGGGGAATGAGCAGTTCTTC
TRBV7-3	TRBJ2-5	once	NA	CASSYQGGKGETQYF	TGTGCCAGCAGCTATCAGGGGGGCAAAGGAGAGACCCAGTACTTC
TRBV18	TRBJ1-1	NA	NA	CASSRLTDTEAFF	TGTGCCAGCTCACGCTTGACGGACACTGAAGCTTTCTTT
TRBV13	TRBJ1-2	few	TRBD1	CASSSGGDRGPYGYTF	TGTGCCAGCAGCTCCGGGGGGGACAGGGGGCCCTATGGCTACACCTTC
TRBV5-6	TRBJ2-5	NA	NA	CASSLVLEETQYF	TGTGCCAGCAGCTTGGTCCTGGAGGAGACCCAGTACTTC
TRBV28	TRBJ1-2	NA	TRBD1	CASVWTGDRNGYTF	TGTGCCAGCGTGTGGACAGGGGATAGGAATGGCTACACCTTC
TRBV29-1	TRBJ1-2	NA	NA	CSAWRQGRGGYTF	TGCAGCGCCTGGAGGCAGGGAAGGGGTGGCTACACCTTC
TRBV28	TRBJ1-3	once	NA	CATLDGSSGNTIYF	TGTGCCACCCTGGACGGCTCCTCTGGAAACACCATATATTTT
TRBV6-6	TRBJ2-3	NA	NA	CASRTGLRNTDTQYF	TGTGCCAGCAGAACGGGACTCAGGAACACAGATACGCAGTATTTT
TRBV18	TRBJ1-2	NA	TRBD1	CASSSDRVIGYTF	TGTGCCAGCTCGTCCGACAGGGTGATTGGCTACACCTTC
TRBV7-2	TRBJ2-1	NA	TRBD2	CASSWTSGGAGEQFF	TGTGCCAGCAGCTGGACTAGCGGGGGGGCTGGTGAGCAGTTCTTC
TRBV10-1	TRBJ1-5	NA	TRBD1	CARTGQGYCQPQHF	TGCGCCAGGACTGGACAGGGGTATTGTCAGCCCCAGCATTTT
TRBV5-1	TRBJ2-7	NA	TRBD2	CASSPPPSGTGRGPEQYF	TGCGCCAGCAGCCCCCCCCCATCAGGGACGGGGAGGGGACCCGAGCAGTACTTC
TRBV7-9	TRBJ2-5	NA	NA	CASSFSLSGETQYF	TGTGCCAGCAGCTTTAGCTTGTCAGGAGAGACCCAGTACTTC
TRBV2	TRBJ2-7	NA	NA	CASSSFYEQYF	TGTGCCAGCAGCTCCTTCTACGAGCAGTACTTC
TRBV5-1	TRBJ2-7	NA	TRBD1	CASSPGQGLYEQYF	TGCGCCAGCAGCCCGGGACAGGGACTTTACGAGCAGTACTTC